The subject of this entry is one T cell receptor (beta chain). Its target is unknown. This record comes from a study of CD8 T cells in ankylosing spondylitis. Whole-study findings and limits: Disease-linked clones had a CD8+ phenotype and relatively low frequency in peripheral blood. The clones that were linked to disease were reported to be significantly enriched in matched synovial fluid samples from ankylosing spondylitis patients.

The V gene lost 1 base and the J gene lost 1 base, with 11 bases spanning the gap. The CDR3 extends over 17 amino acids. CDR1 is LNHNV, CDR2 YYDKDF, per germline (reference sequence). Quantitative 5'-RACE was performed with molecular barcodes, and it yielded the TCR beta libraries. TCRdb analysed the 5' RACE reads with MiXCR anew, one entry per CDR3 protein. The sample lists approximately 88,000 distinct CDR3 sequences, 7.5% to 9% occurring once. Source material: blood, either unsorted or a sorted T cell fraction (not recorded which). The rearrangement uses TRBV15 and TRBJ2-6; no clear D gene. The receptor comes from a male donor with ankylosing spondylitis or in good health (not recorded which). The CDR3 DNA reads as TGTGCCACCAGCAGAGGTCGGCCCGCATCTGGGGCCAACGTCCTGACTTTC. It specifies CATSRGRPASGANVLTF.